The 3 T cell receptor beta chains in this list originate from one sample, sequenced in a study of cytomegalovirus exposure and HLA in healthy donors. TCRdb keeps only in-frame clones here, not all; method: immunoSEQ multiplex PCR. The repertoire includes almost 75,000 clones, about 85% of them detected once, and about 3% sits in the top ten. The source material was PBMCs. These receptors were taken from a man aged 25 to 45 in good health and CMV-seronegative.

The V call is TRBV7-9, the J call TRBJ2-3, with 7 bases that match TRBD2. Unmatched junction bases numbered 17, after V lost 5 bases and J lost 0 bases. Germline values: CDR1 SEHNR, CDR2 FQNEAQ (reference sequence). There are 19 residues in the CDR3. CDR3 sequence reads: CASSPRLAGLDSSTDTQYF. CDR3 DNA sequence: TGTGCCAGCAGCCCGAGGTTAGCGGGTTTGGACTCTAGCACAGATACGCAGTATTTT.

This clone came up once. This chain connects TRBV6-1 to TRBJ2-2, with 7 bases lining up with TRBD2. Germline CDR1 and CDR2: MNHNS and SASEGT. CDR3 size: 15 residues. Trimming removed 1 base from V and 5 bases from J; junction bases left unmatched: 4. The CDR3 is CASSEGLAETGELFF. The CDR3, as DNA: TGTGCCAGCAGTGAAGGACTAGCAGAGACCGGGGAGCTGTTTTTT.

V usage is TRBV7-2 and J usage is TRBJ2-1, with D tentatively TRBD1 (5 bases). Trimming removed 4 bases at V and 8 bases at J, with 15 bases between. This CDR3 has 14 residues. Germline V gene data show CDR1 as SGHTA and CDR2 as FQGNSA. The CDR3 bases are TGTGCCAGCAGCTCCCAGGGTATCGGAGATGAGCAGTTCTTC. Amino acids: CASSSQGIGDEQFF.